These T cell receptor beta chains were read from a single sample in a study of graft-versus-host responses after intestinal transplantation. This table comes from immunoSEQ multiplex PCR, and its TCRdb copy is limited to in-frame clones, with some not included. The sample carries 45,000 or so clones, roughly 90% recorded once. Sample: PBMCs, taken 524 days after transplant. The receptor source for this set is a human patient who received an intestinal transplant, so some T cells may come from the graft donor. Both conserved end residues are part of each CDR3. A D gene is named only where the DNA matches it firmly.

CASSLRRSIYEQYF,TGTGCCAGCAGCTTAAGACGTAGCATCTACGAGCAGTACTTC,TRBJ2-7,TRBV11-1,-
CASKMGGLDIQYF,TGTGCCAGTAAGATGGGGGGTTTGGACATTCAGTACTTC,TRBJ2-4,TRBV19,-
CASSRNSEGVRANIQYF,TGTGCCAGCAGCCGAAACAGCGAGGGGGTCCGGGCCAACATTCAGTACTTC,TRBJ2-4,TRBV7-9,-
CASSSDREGEQYF,TGTGCCAGTAGTTCGGACAGGGAAGGCGAGCAGTACTTC,TRBJ2-7,TRBV19,TRBD1
CASSADGTSERTDTQYF,TGTGCCAGCAGTGCGGACGGGACTAGCGAGCGCACAGATACGCAGTATTTT,TRBJ2-3,TRBV28,TRBD2
CASSPNLQGWEQFF,TGTGCCAGCAGTCCCAACCTACAGGGGTGGGAGCAGTTCTTC,TRBJ2-1,TRBV27,TRBD1
CASSLRDTEKLFF,TGTGCCAGCAGTCTAAGGGACACCGAAAAACTGTTTTTT,TRBJ1-4,TRBV6-1,-
CASSVGTYNEQFF,TGTGCCAGCAGCGTCGGGACTTACAATGAGCAGTTCTTC,TRBJ2-1,TRBV7-2,-
CASKRVLAGDEQFF,TGTGCCAGCAAGAGGGTTCTAGCGGGAGACGAGCAGTTCTTC,TRBJ2-1,TRBV2,TRBD2
CASRRDSRGRTDTQYF,TGTGCCAGCAGGCGGGACTCAAGAGGGCGCACAGATACGCAGTATTTT,TRBJ2-3,TRBV5-6,-
CASSQDTLSSGNTIYF,TGCGCCAGCAGCCAAGATACACTCAGCTCTGGAAACACCATATATTTT,TRBJ1-3,TRBV4-3,-
CASSLRTSGRAMKTQYF,TGTGCCAGCAGCCTTAGGACTAGCGGGAGGGCCATGAAGACCCAGTACTTC,TRBJ2-5,TRBV28,TRBD2
CASSSGQTYGYTF,TGTGCCAGCAGCTCGGGACAGACCTATGGCTACACCTTC,TRBJ1-2,TRBV7-8,TRBD1
CASSPTPIPLAGPSYNEQFF,TGCGCCAGCAGCCCAACGCCCATACCGTTAGCGGGACCCTCCTACAATGAGCAGTTCTTC,TRBJ2-1,TRBV4-1,TRBD2
CASSFKDRVGQYF,TGTGCCAGCAGCTTCAAGGACAGGGTAGGGCAGTACTTC,TRBJ2-7,TRBV7-2,TRBD1
CASSLGLTPNYGYTF,TGTGCCAGCAGCTTAGGTTTGACACCTAACTATGGCTACACCTTC,TRBJ1-2,TRBV7-2,-